These 5 T cell receptor beta chains share one sample of origin, sequenced in a study of T-cell memory formation after mild COVID-19. TCRdb independently ran MiXCR on the 5' RACE reads; one entry per CDR3 protein. The sample includes around 340,000 distinct CDR3 sequences, 10% to 15% of them seen just once. The sequenced sample was PBMCs or a T cell subset sorted from them (not recorded which). The receptor source for this set is a young man who had mild COVID-19 (a few samples of this study predate the infection). Cell type and time point are not known.

Only a few counts were recorded for this clonotype. CDR3 amino acids: CASSPGAYEQYF. DNA for the CDR3: TGTGCCAGCAGTCCAGGGGCCTACGAGCAGTACTTC. The V call is TRBV3-1, the J call TRBJ2-7, with D possibly TRBD1 on 6 matching bases. There are 12 residues in the CDR3. Trimming took 6 bases from V and 2 from J, leaving 8 bases between them. Germline V gene sequence: CDR1 LGHDT, CDR2 YNNKEL (reference sequence).

This clonotype has a handful of counts. The chain combines TRBV5-1 with TRBJ2-5; 7 nucleotides line up with TRBD2. With 1 base clipped from V and 5 bases from J, the junction kept 14 bases outside the gene matches. The length of the CDR3 is 17 residues. Germline CDR1 is SGHRS and CDR2 is YFSETQ. This CDR3 reads CASSLSVGGSWRETQYF. The DNA for the CDR3 is TGCGCCAGCAGCTTGAGTGTCGGGGGGTCCTGGAGGGAGACCCAGTACTTC.

The rearrangement joins TRBV4-1 to TRBJ2-2, with 8 bases fitting TRBD1. The CDR3 covers 14 residues. Germline lookup yields CDR1 MGHRA and CDR2 YSYEKL. V trimming: 3 bases; J trimming: 8 bases; junction bases outside the gene matches: 5. CDR3 in DNA: TGCGCCAGCAGCCACACAGGGGGTACGGGGGAGCTGTTTTTT. This codes for CASSHTGGTGELFF.

This chain uses TRBV18 with TRBJ2-7; no reliable D call. Germline V gene data show CDR1 as KGHSH and CDR2 as LQKENI. The CDR3 runs to 12 residues. V was cut by 9 bases and J by 3 bases, with 12 bases left in between. The CDR3: CASSQAGYEQYF. The CDR3 nucleotides read TGTGCCAGTTCTCAGGCCGGCTACGAGCAGTACTTC.

J is TRBJ2-2 and V is TRBV9; 10 nucleotides match TRBD1. Germline loops: CDR1 SGDLS, CDR2 YYNGEE. The V and J ends lost 3 bases and 7 bases, in that order; junction bases with no gene match: 9. The CDR3 loop spans 16 amino acids. CDR3 sequence: CASSGPGQGTNGELFF. In nucleotides, the CDR3 is TGTGCCAGCAGCGGCCCGGGACAGGGGACCAACGGGGAGCTGTTTTTT.